The TCR beta chain described here comes from a study of T cells in Graves' hyperthyroidism and ophthalmopathy. This clonotype was counted many times. It was RNA transcripts that yielded the amplified TCR beta CDR3 regions. TCR CDR3 underwent first-round RT-PCR with the HTBI primer set. Each CDR3 protein gets one entry after TCRdb re-called the multiplex PCR reads with MiXCR. Seen here are under 350,000 distinct CDR3 sequences, over 20% observed once, and the top ten hold around half. Trimming took 6 bases from V and 5 from J; bases not matched to a gene: 6. CDR1 and CDR2 from the germline V gene are DFQATT and SNEGSKA (reference sequence). The CDR3 sequence is 15 residues long.

Material for sequencing was blood. This TCR was sampled from a woman aged 50 to 60 with Graves' hyperthyroidism. This chain joins TRBV20-1 and TRBJ2-5, with 16 positions matching TRBD2. The CDR3 sequence: CSAPPGLAGGETQYF. The CDR3 nucleotides read TGCAGTGCGCCACCGGGACTAGCGGGAGGGGAGACCCAGTACTTC.